These T cell receptor beta chains were read from a single sample in a study of T-cell memory formation after mild COVID-19. TCRdb reanalysed the 5' RACE reads using MiXCR and keeps one entry per CDR3 protein. The sample records around 200,000 distinct CDR3 sequences, approximately 30% being singletons. Sequencing used PBMCs or a T cell subset sorted from them (not recorded which). These receptor sequences come from an adult woman who had mild COVID-19 (a few samples of this study predate the infection). Cell type and time point are not known. The CDR3 runs from the conserved cysteine through the conserved F or W. D genes are given only for firm matches. Clone sizes are given selectively: once, few, many, or a class where the clone is expanded.

J gene	clone size	V gene	D gene	CDR3 DNA	CDR3 protein
TRBJ2-5	few	TRBV24-1	NA	TGTGCCACCAGTGATTTTACCCGGACGACCCAGTACTTC	CATSDFTRTTQYF
TRBJ1-1	few	TRBV7-2	NA	TGTGCCAGCAGCCCTGAAGGGGGGCGTTCCTCTGAAGCTTTCTTT	CASSPEGGRSSEAFF
TRBJ2-5	few	TRBV7-8	NA	TGTGCCAGCAGCTCAGGGTTAGAGACCCAGTACTTC	CASSSGLETQYF
TRBJ2-1	many	TRBV5-6	NA	TGTGCCAGCAGCTTATCCGGTCCGGGTGAGCAGTTCTTC	CASSLSGPGEQFF
TRBJ2-1	NA	TRBV12-3/TRBV12-4	TRBD2	TGTGCCACCCGGGGGGGCTACAATGAGCAGTTCTTC	CATRGGYNEQFF
TRBJ1-6	NA	TRBV7-2	NA	TGTGCCAGCAGCTTCGTTATGTTTCAGGCGGATTCACCCCTCCACTTT	CASSFVMFQADSPLHF
TRBJ2-7	NA	TRBV20-1	NA	TGCAGTGCTACGGGGTCCGATCACGAGCAGTACTTC	CSATGSDHEQYF
TRBJ2-7	few	TRBV6-5	NA	TGTGCCAGCAGTTACTCTGGGGTCTACGAGCAGTACTTC	CASSYSGVYEQYF
TRBJ2-1	NA	TRBV12-2	NA	TGTGCAAGTCGCGTAGAAGCGGGGGCCACTTACAATGAGCAGTTCTTC	CASRVEAGATYNEQFF
TRBJ1-1	NA	TRBV19	NA	TGTGCCAGTAGCCCACGTGGGGGGGCGCGGAACACTGAAGCTTTCTTT	CASSPRGGARNTEAFF
TRBJ1-2	NA	TRBV30	TRBD1	TGTGCCTGGATTACACAGGGGCTATACTATGGCTACACCTTC	CAWITQGLYYGYTF
TRBJ2-3	few	TRBV15	TRBD1	TGTGCCACCAGCAGAGATCCGGGACAGGGGGCAGATACGCAGTATTTT	CATSRDPGQGADTQYF
TRBJ2-3	many	TRBV7-6	TRBD2	TGTGCCAGCAGTCGAGCGGGAGGGCAAGCAGATACGCAGTATTTT	CASSRAGGQADTQYF
TRBJ1-2	NA	TRBV20-1	NA	TGCAGTGCTGCCCCCACCTATGGGGGCTTGGGCTACACCTTC	CSAAPTYGGLGYTF
TRBJ1-2	NA	TRBV4-1	NA	TGCGCCAGCAGCCAAGGGTATTTAGGCTACACCTTC	CASSQGYLGYTF
TRBJ2-2	NA	TRBV27	NA	TGTGCCAGCAGAGGCGGGAACACCGGGGAGCTGTTTTTT	CASRGGNTGELFF
TRBJ2-7	NA	TRBV20-1	TRBD2	TGCAGTGCTCTCCACCCCGCGGGACTAGCGGGAGGGAGGCGGCAGTACTTC	CSALHPAGLAGGRRQYF
TRBJ2-7	NA	TRBV7-2	TRBD2	TGTGCCAGCAGCTTAGAGACTAGCGGGGCCCACGAGCAGTACTTC	CASSLETSGAHEQYF
TRBJ2-2	few	TRBV30	NA	TGTGCCTGGAGTACTAAGAACACCGGGGAGCTGTTTTTT	CAWSTKNTGELFF
TRBJ2-1	few	TRBV2	NA	TGTGCCAGCAGTGAAAGGGACATTACCATGGGGCAGTTCTTC	CASSERDITMGQFF
TRBJ1-3	few	TRBV18	NA	TGTGCCAGCTCACCGCTTACAGGAAGCTCTGGAAACACCATATATTTT	CASSPLTGSSGNTIYF
TRBJ2-5	few	TRBV5-1	TRBD1	TGCGCCAGCAGCGCGGGACAGGGGAAGACCCAGTACTTC	CASSAGQGKTQYF
TRBJ1-5	few	TRBV4-2	NA	TGTGCCAGCAGCCATACGGACAGCAATCAGCCCCAGCATTTT	CASSHTDSNQPQHF
TRBJ2-1	few	TRBV7-6	NA	TGTGCCAGCAGCTTGGGGGTAGTGTCGAGCTCCTACAATGAGCAGTTCTTC	CASSLGVVSSSYNEQFF
TRBJ1-1	few	TRBV6-2/TRBV6-3	NA	TGTGCCAGCAGTTACCTCCTCTATATCTTCTCAAAGGGTAGTGACTCGAGTACTGAAGCTTTCTTT	CASSYLLYIFSKGSDSSTEAFF
TRBJ2-5	NA	TRBV5-6	TRBD2	TGTGCCAGCAGTGAGCCGGGGGGGCTGGAGACCCAGTACTTC	CASSEPGGLETQYF
TRBJ1-2	NA	TRBV3-1	TRBD1	TGTGCCAGCAGCCCCGGGACAGGAATAGGCTACACCTTC	CASSPGTGIGYTF
TRBJ1-1	NA	TRBV5-1	TRBD1	TGCGCCAGCAGCCTGAGGACAGGGACGATGAACACTGAAGCTTTCTTT	CASSLRTGTMNTEAFF
TRBJ1-1	few	TRBV27	NA	TGTGCCAGCAGCGACACAGCGAACACTGAAGCTTTCTTT	CASSDTANTEAFF
TRBJ1-2	NA	TRBV5-1	NA	TGCGCCAGCAGCTTGGCCCAGGGAGGCTATGGCTACACCTTC	CASSLAQGGYGYTF
TRBJ1-5	NA	TRBV20-1	NA	TGCAGTGCTAGAGATCTAACACACAATCAGCCCCAGCATTTT	CSARDLTHNQPQHF
TRBJ2-2	few	TRBV5-4	TRBD2	TGTGCCAGCAGCTCCATACCCTGGGGAGGGAGAACGAACACCGGGGAGCTGTTTTTT	CASSSIPWGGRTNTGELFF
TRBJ2-1	NA	TRBV2	TRBD2	TGTGCCAGCAGTTCTAGCGGACGATACAATGAGCAGTTCTTC	CASSSSGRYNEQFF
TRBJ2-1	NA	TRBV11-3	NA	TGTGCCAGCAGTCGTGAAGGGGGGCTTCTCTACAATGAGCAGTTCTTC	CASSREGGLLYNEQFF
TRBJ2-6	NA	TRBV2	NA	TGTGCCAGCAGTGAGTGGGTCTTTGGGGCCAACGTCCTGACTTTC	CASSEWVFGANVLTF
TRBJ1-1	NA	TRBV7-9	NA	TGTGCCAGCAGCTTCTTTAGGGGGATTGACACTGAAGCTTTCTTT	CASSFFRGIDTEAFF
TRBJ2-1	NA	TRBV7-3	TRBD2	TGTGCCAGCAGCCCACCGGGACTAGCGGGACAGCGAACTAATGAGCAGTTCTTC	CASSPPGLAGQRTNEQFF
TRBJ2-3	NA	TRBV5-1	NA	TGCGCCAGCAGCCCGCAAGGATACAACACAGATACGCAGTATTTT	CASSPQGYNTDTQYF
TRBJ2-3	NA	TRBV6-4	NA	TGTGCCAGCAGCCACCTTGGGGACACAGATACGCAGTATTTT	CASSHLGDTDTQYF
TRBJ2-5	many	TRBV5-4	TRBD2	TGTGCCAGCAGCTCAGCGGGGGGACTCCAAGAGACCCAGTACTTC	CASSSAGGLQETQYF
TRBJ1-2	NA	TRBV12-3/TRBV12-4	NA	TGTGCCAGCAAGAGAGACGGATACTATGGCTACACCTTC	CASKRDGYYGYTF
TRBJ1-6	few	TRBV20-1	NA	TGCAGTGCTCCCCCTGGGACGGGAAATTCACCCCTCCACTTT	CSAPPGTGNSPLHF
TRBJ2-7	NA	TRBV2	TRBD2	TGTGCCAGCAGGGGTGGACTAGCGGGGAGTTACGAGCAGTACTTC	CASRGGLAGSYEQYF
TRBJ1-1	NA	TRBV25-1	NA	TGTGCCAGCACTCCCCCGTGGGCGGAGAGCACTGAAGCTTTCTTT	CASTPPWAESTEAFF
TRBJ2-7	few	TRBV30	TRBD2	TGTGCCTGGAGTGTACGGGGGGAATCCTACGAGCAGTACTTC	CAWSVRGESYEQYF
TRBJ1-1	NA	TRBV2	NA	TGTGCCAGCAGCGACTTTTTGGGTACAGAAGCTTTCTTT	CASSDFLGTEAFF
TRBJ1-6	few	TRBV7-2	NA	TGTGCCAGCAGCTTAGCGAGTTACCAGGGCTCCTATAATTCACCCCTCCACTTT	CASSLASYQGSYNSPLHF
TRBJ1-3	few	TRBV12-3/TRBV12-4	NA	NA	CASSSSHLSGNTIYF
TRBJ2-2	NA	TRBV7-3	NA	TGTGCCAGCAGCTTCTACAGGGGACTGAACACCGGGGAGCTGTTTTTT	CASSFYRGLNTGELFF
TRBJ2-7	NA	TRBV6-5	TRBD1	TGTGCCAGCAGATTCGACAGGGCGGCCTACGAGCAGTACTTC	CASRFDRAAYEQYF
TRBJ1-2	few	TRBV5-1	NA	TGCGCCAGCGCAGTCTATGGCTACACCTTC	CASAVYGYTF
TRBJ1-4	few	TRBV20-1	NA	TGCAGTGCTAGAGATCCGTACAGGGAACTGTTTTTT	CSARDPYRELFF
TRBJ2-1	many	TRBV7-3	TRBD2	TGTGCCAGCAGCTTATCTAGCGGGGGCGGTTCTGAGCAGTTCTTC	CASSLSSGGGSEQFF